The T cell receptor (beta chain) under discussion was sequenced for a study of blood T cells in healthy people across ages. A J-beta primer mix and a sample-barcoded 5' primer were used in a second PCR of roughly 6 to 12 cycles. From the 5' RACE reads, TCRdb called clonotypes with MiXCR, one entry per CDR3 protein. The sample has about 810,000 distinct CDR3 sequences, 35% to 40% seen once. This clonotype was seen more than once but under ten times. Material for sequencing was blood. The source of this sequence is a young man in good health.

The CDR3 loop is CASSLGGDSGSPLHF. The CDR3 nucleotides read TGCGCCAGCAGCCTAGGAGGGGACAGCGGTTCACCCCTCCACTTT. This chain uses TRBV5-1 with TRBJ1-6; the match to TRBD1 covers 7 bases. The CDR3 runs 15 residues. Looked up from germline, CDR1 is SGHRS and CDR2 is YFSETQ. Trimming removed 4 bases from V and 9 bases from J; junction bases left unmatched: 10.